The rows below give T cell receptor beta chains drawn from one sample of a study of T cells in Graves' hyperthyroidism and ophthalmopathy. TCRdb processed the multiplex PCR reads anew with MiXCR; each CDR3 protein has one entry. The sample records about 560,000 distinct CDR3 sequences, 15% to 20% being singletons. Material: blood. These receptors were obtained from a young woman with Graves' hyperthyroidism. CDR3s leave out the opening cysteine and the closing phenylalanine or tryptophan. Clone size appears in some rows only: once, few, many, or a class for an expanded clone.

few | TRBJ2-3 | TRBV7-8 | ASSGVGRLGTDTQY
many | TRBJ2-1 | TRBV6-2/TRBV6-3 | ASSYSERGNSYNEQF
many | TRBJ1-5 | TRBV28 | ASSLFRDQSNQPQH
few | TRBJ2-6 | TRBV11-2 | ASSLGQGQYGSGANVLT
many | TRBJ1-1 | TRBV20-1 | SARAGRHVLAF
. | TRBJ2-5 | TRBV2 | ASRSPPGLDEETQY
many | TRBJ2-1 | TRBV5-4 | ASSILSSYNEQF
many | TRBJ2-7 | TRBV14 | ASSHSDTDSYEQY
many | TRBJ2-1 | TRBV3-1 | ASSHSRDPSYNEQF
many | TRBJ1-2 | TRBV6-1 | ASSRTNYGYT
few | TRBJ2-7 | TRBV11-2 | ASSRIQVSSYEQY
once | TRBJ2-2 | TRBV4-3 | ASSQDRDTGELF
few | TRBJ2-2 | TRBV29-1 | SVEKGFGAGDTGELF
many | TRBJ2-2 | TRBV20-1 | SAHSLANTGELF
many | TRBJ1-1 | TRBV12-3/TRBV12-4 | ASSLRGQGTEAF
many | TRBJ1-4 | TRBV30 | AWSGWSEGRNEKLF
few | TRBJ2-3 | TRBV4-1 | ASSHITSGGSKSSTDTQY
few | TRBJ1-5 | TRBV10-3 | AISERQSNQPQH
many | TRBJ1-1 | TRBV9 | ASSVGLLNTEAF
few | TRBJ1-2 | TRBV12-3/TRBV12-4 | ASSFSTGRGSRGYT
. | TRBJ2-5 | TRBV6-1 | ASSVLAGSQETQY
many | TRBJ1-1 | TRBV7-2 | ASSLGGGPGAF
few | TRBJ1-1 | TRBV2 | ASRAHGGTEAF
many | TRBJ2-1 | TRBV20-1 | SAGAGTSAYNEQF
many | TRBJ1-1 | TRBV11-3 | ASSLAFDGPEAF
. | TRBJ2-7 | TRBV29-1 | SGALAGVGEQY
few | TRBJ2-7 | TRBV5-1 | ASSWTRTINSYEQY
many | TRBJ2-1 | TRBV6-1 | ASSTPRGPSEQF
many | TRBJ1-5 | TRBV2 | ASTEGRGDYQPQH
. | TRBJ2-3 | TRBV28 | ASSSRDRGITQY
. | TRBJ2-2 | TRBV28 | ASSHWTSGGAPTGELF
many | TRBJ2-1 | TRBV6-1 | ASIFLAGTSSYNEQF